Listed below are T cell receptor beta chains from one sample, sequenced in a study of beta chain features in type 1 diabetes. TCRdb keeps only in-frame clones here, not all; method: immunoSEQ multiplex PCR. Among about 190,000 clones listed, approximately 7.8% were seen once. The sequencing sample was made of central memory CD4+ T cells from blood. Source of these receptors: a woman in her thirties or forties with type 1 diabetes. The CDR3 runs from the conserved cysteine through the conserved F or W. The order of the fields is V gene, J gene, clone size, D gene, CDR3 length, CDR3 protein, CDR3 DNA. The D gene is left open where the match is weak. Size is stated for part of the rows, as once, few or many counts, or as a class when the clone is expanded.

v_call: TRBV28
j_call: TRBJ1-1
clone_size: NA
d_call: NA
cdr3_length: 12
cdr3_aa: CASRATNSEAFF
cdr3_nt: TGTGCCAGCAGGGCTACTAATTCGGAAGCTTTCTTT

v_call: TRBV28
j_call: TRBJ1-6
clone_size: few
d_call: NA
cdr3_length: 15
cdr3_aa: CASHPSGGANSPLHF
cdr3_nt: TGTGCCAGCCACCCCTCTGGGGGCGCGAATTCACCCCTCCACTTT

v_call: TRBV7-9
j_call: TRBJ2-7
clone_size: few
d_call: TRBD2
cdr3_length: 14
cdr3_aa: CASSFGSSGYEQYF
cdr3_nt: TGTGCCAGCAGCTTTGGTTCTAGCGGATACGAGCAGTACTTC

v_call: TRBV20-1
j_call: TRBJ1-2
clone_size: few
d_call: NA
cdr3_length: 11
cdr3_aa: CSAHINYGYTF
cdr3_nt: TGCAGTGCTCACATTAACTATGGCTACACCTTC

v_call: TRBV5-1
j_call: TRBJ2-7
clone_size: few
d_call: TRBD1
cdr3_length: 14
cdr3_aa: CASSQGTGYNEQYF
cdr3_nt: TGCGCCAGCAGCCAAGGGACAGGGTACAACGAGCAGTACTTC

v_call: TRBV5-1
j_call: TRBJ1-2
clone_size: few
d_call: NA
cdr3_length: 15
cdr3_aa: CASSLEGALYYGYTF
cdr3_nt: TGCGCCAGCAGCTTGGAAGGGGCCCTTTATTATGGCTACACCTTC

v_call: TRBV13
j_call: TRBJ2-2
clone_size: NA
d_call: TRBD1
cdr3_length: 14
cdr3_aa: CASSHRGYTGELFF
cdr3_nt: TGTGCCAGCAGCCACAGGGGTTACACCGGGGAGCTGTTTTTT

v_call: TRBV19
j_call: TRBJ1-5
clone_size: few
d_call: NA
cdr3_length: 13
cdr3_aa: CASSKTGRQPQHF
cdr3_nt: TGTGCCAGTAGCAAAACAGGGCGTCAGCCCCAGCATTTT

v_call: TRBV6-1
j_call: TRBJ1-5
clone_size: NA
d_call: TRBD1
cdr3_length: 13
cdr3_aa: CASVDRANQPQHF
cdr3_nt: TGTGCCAGCGTGGACAGGGCTAATCAGCCCCAGCATTTT

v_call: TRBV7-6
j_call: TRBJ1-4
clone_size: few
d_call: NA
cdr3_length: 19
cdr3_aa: CASSLALKGPRWENEKLFF
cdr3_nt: TGTGCCAGCAGCTTAGCGCTTAAAGGCCCGCGATGGGAGAATGAAAAACTGTTTTTT

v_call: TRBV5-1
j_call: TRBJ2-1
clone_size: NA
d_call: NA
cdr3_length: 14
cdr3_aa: CASSLSGSRNEQFF
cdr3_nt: TGCGCCAGCAGCTTGTCGGGATCCCGGAATGAGCAGTTCTTC

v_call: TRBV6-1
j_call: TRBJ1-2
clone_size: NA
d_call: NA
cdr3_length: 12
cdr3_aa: CASRIQEEGYTF
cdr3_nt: TGTGCCAGCAGAATCCAAGAGGAGGGCTACACCTTC

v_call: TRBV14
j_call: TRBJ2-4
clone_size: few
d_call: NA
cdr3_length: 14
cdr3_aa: CASSQAGAVAIQYF
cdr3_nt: TGTGCCAGCAGCCAAGCTGGAGCTGTAGCCATTCAGTACTTC

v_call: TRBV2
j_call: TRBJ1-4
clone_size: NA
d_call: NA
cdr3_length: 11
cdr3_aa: CASRFGEKLFF
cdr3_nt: TGTGCCAGCAGATTTGGCGAAAAACTGTTTTTT

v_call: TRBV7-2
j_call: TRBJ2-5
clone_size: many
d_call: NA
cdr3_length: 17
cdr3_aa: CASSHPGGHPRQETQYF
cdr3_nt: TGTGCCAGCAGCCACCCGGGGGGACATCCACGCCAAGAGACCCAGTACTTC

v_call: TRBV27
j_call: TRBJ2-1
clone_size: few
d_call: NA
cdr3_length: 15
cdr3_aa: CASKKAGTPNNEQFF
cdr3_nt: TGTGCCAGCAAGAAAGCCGGGACTCCGAACAATGAGCAGTTCTTC